The clone carrying this T cell receptor (beta chain) is classed as hyperexpanded. Its target is not known. The sample originates from a study of T cell repertoires in aging, cancer and after chemotherapy. Broader study findings: In cancer patients, declining TCR diversity with age involved lost richness and lost evenness.

The template was genomic DNA from peripheral blood, not RNA. Germline CDR1 reads MNHEY; CDR2 reads SMNVEV (reference sequence). Germline trimming cut 5 bases from V and 8 bases from J; bases unmatched to any gene: 18. The CDR3 runs to 17 residues. Rearranged V-D-J TRB sequences were amplified with a mixed TRB-A/B primer pool. TCRdb re-called the multiplex PCR reads with MiXCR, one entry per CDR3 protein. Here the sample spans around 3,000 distinct CDR3 sequences, 30% to 40% being singletons. The gene calls are TRBV27 and TRBJ2-1; TRBD1 aligns across 7 bases. The material sequenced was blood. This receptor was identified in a human donor with a solid tumor. CDR3 protein: CASSLGVWPGGQDEQFF. CDR3 DNA: TGTGCCAGCAGTCTCGGCGTTTGGCCAGGGGGTCAGGATGAGCAGTTCTTC.